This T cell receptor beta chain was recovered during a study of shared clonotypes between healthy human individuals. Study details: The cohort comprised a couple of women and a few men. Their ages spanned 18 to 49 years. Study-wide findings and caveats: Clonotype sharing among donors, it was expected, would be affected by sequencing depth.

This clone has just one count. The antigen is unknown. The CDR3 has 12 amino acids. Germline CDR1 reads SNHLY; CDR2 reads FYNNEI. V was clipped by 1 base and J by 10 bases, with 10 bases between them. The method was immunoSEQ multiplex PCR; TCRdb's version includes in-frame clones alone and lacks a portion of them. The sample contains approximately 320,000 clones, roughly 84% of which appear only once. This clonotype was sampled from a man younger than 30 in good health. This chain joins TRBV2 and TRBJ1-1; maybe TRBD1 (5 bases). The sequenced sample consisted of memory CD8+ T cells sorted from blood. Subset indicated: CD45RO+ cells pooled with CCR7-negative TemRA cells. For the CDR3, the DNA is TGTGCCAGCAGTGAAGGGGGGAGAGGAGCTTTCTTT. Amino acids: CASSEGGRGAFF.